This T cell receptor beta chain emerged from a study of Graves' ophthalmopathy and Graves' hyperthyroidism. Looking at the study overall: The stable label applied to hyperthyroidism with no ophthalmopathy within 18 months of follow-up. Study-wide findings and caveats: Most expanded clonotypes from thyroid (those above 0.001 frequency) were also found in blood.

The germline gives CDR1 MNHEY, CDR2 SMNVEV (reference sequence). This CDR3 has 13 amino acids. V lost 6 bases and J 3 bases, leaving 12 bases between the germline ends. The TCR beta CDR3 regions underwent amplification from RNA transcripts. Second-round multiplex PCR followed a first-round RT-PCR using HTBI primers. TCRdb processed the multiplex PCR reads anew with MiXCR; each CDR3 protein has one entry. The sample yields about 1.1 million distinct CDR3 sequences, approximately 35% seen once. This clonotype was recorded many times. Its antigen is still unknown. Sequenced material: peripheral blood or thyroid tissue (not recorded which). The clonotype comes from an adult man with Graves' hyperthyroidism. The V call is TRBV27, the J call TRBJ2-7, with D maybe TRBD2 (6 bases). CDR3 protein: CASRPGLVYEQYF. The CDR3 region has the DNA TGTGCCAGCAGACCGGGACTCGTCTACGAGCAGTACTTC.